Listed here is a single TCR beta chain. CDR1 is MDHEN and CDR2 is SYDVKM in the germline V gene. CDR3 length: 14 amino acids. Unmatched junction bases numbered 5, after V lost 10 bases and J lost 0 bases. Original processing notes: Using reference gene primer amplification, nucleated cell counts were estimated. Clones were sequenced by immunoSEQ multiplex PCR, and TCRdb holds only the in-frame ones, with some missing. V, J and clone size are those of that table, while D and trimming were read from the DNA. This sample has about 160,000 clones, with roughly 85% found just once. The data were taken from a study of blood T cell repertoires in COVID-19. Study-level background: PBMCs, B-cell-depleted T cells, or T cells were the source of the cDNA or gDNA that made up the material.

The chain combines TRBV28 with TRBJ2-2, with 7 positions matching TRBD1. The source material was peripheral blood. The receptor was derived from a man aged 35 to 55 with acute or convalescent COVID-19. In nucleotides, the CDR3 is TGTGCCATCACGGGACAGACGAACACCGGGGAGCTGTTTTTT. It codes for CAITGQTNTGELFF.